The clone carrying this T cell receptor (gamma chain) was counted a few times. The protein TCRdb lists belongs to a much larger clone and differs from this DNA's translation at residue 13, which points to a read error; the protein shown is made from the DNA. The data originate from a study of γδ T cells in repeated Plasmodium falciparum infection. TCRdb applied CATT to the multiplex PCR reads for clone calling. The sample lists 25,000 to 35,000 gamma-chain clones, roughly 1.4% occurring once. Germline V gene sequence: CDR1 GITISATS, CDR2 ISYDGTV (reference sequence). This CDR3 spans 17 amino acids. Bulk repertoires came from Vgamma9/Vdelta2+ or Vdelta2-negative gammadelta T cells flow-sorted from PBMC.

The specimen was gamma-delta T cells from blood. The rearrangement uses TRGV9 and TRGJP. TCRdb records no J gene; here it was assigned by comparing the DNA to germline. This receptor was identified in a pool of human donors (malaria-infected and uninfected, not separated). The CDR3 sequence: CALWEVLEELGKEIKVF. The CDR3 DNA reads TGTGCCTTGTGGGAGGTCTTGGAGGAGTTGGGCAAAGAAATCAAGGTATTT.